These 23 T cell receptor beta chains were sequenced from one sample in a study of cytomegalovirus exposure and HLA in healthy donors. The PCR had 60 Vbeta and 13 Jbeta primers. The method was immunoSEQ multiplex PCR; TCRdb's version includes in-frame clones alone and lacks a portion of them. The sample includes over 150,000 clones, 80% of them seen just once. The sequenced sample consisted of PBMCs. The source is a woman aged 50 to 60 in good health and CMV-seropositive.

This clone appeared once. This chain connects TRBV27 to TRBJ2-7; D is undetermined. Trimming removed 0 bases at V and 2 bases at J, with 8 bases between. Per the germline V gene, CDR1 is MNHEY and CDR2 is SMNVEV (reference sequence). This CDR3 has 14 residues. CDR3: CASSLSLGAYEQYF. Written as DNA, the CDR3 is TGTGCCAGCAGTTTATCGCTCGGAGCCTACGAGCAGTACTTC.

The chain uses TRBV7-3 and TRBJ2-2; D remains ambiguous. This CDR3 has 16 residues. V shed 2 bases and J shed 2 bases, with 12 bases lying between them. Germline V lookup: CDR1 SGHTA, CDR2 FQGTGA. In DNA, the CDR3 is TGTGCCAGCAGCTTACCAAGAGGTGCAAACACCGGGGAGCTGTTTTTT. As protein: CASSLPRGANTGELFF.

CDR3 DNA sequence: TGTGCCAGCAGCGTCAGTTGGAATCAGCCCCAGCATTTT. This codes for CASSVSWNQPQHF. V gene TRBV5-5 combines with J gene TRBJ1-5, with D hard to call. V lost 4 bases and J 4 bases, leaving 9 bases between the germline ends. Germline CDR1 is SGHKS and CDR2 is YYEKEE (reference sequence). CDR3 length: 13 amino acids.

The CDR3 spells CASSFGGVEGNTEAFF. DNA of the CDR3: TGTGCCAGCAGCTTCGGCGGGGTCGAGGGGAACACTGAAGCTTTCTTT. This chain connects TRBV11-3 to TRBJ1-1; D remains ambiguous. The V gene's germline CDR1 is SGHNT and CDR2 YENEEA. This CDR3 region has 16 residues. V lost 3 bases to trimming and J lost 1 base, with 15 bases between them.

In this sample, this clone turned up a few times. The J gene is TRBJ2-2, the V gene TRBV18, with 7 bases identical to TRBD1. The trim removed 5 bases at V and 0 bases at J, leaving 3 bases unmatched. The CDR3 runs 15 residues. CDR1 and CDR2 from the germline V gene are KGHSH and LQKENI. The CDR3 region is CASSRGQTNTGELFF. DNA of the CDR3: TGTGCCAGCTCAAGGGGACAGACGAACACCGGGGAGCTGTTTTTT. Full variable domain (rest looked up from reference TRBV18 and TRBJ2-2): NAGVMQNPRHLVRRRGQEARLRCSPMKGHSHVYWYRQLPEEGLKFMVYLQKENIIDESGMPKERFSAEFPKEGPSILRIQQVVRGDSAAYFCASSRGQTNTGELFFGEGSRLTVL.

The chain couples TRBV18 to TRBJ1-2; 7 bases match TRBD1. CDR3 size: 14 residues. Germline CDR1 reads KGHSH; CDR2 reads LQKENI. The V gene end was trimmed by 3 bases and the J gene end by 2 bases; junction bases not matched to a gene: 3. In nucleotides, the CDR3 is TGTGCCAGCTCACCCACGACAGGGAACTATGGCTACACCTTC. It translates to CASSPTTGNYGYTF.

V gene TRBV16 combines with J gene TRBJ1-2; D gene ambiguous. Germline V gene lookup returns CDR1 KGHSY and CDR2 FQNENV. V gave up 3 bases and J gave up 8 bases, with 22 bases separating them. The CDR3 extends over 16 amino acids. The chain's CDR3 is CASSQAEGWRTNGYTF. The DNA of the CDR3 is TGTGCCAGCAGCCAGGCGGAGGGTTGGAGGACGAACGGCTACACCTTC.

This chain joins TRBV7-3 and TRBJ2-1; D ambiguous. Germline V gives CDR1 SGHTA, CDR2 FQGTGA. CDR3 size: 13 residues. Trimming stripped 3 bases from V and 5 bases from J, with 8 bases between. The CDR3: CASSLRLNNEQFF. CDR3 sequence (DNA): TGTGCCAGCAGCTTGAGGCTGAACAATGAGCAGTTCTTC.

V is TRBV5-4 and J is TRBJ2-1, with D maybe TRBD2 (6 bases). Trimming took 2 bases from V and 5 from J, leaving 11 bases between them. This CDR3 contains 14 residues. Germline V gene lookup returns CDR1 SGHNT and CDR2 YYREEE (reference sequence). CDR3 bases: TGTGCCAGCAGCTTCGCGGGACCACACAATGAGCAGTTCTTC. Encoded protein: CASSFAGPHNEQFF.

The rearrangement joins TRBV9 to TRBJ1-3, with 7 bases aligning to TRBD1. The CDR3 runs 17 residues. The V gene end was trimmed by 4 bases and the J gene end by 4 bases; junction bases not matched to a gene: 14. Germline loops: CDR1 SGDLS, CDR2 YYNGEE. CDR3 region: CASSPRANRGTGNTIYF. CDR3 sequence (DNA): TGTGCCAGCAGCCCCCGGGCCAACAGGGGCACAGGAAACACCATATATTTT.

Details on this clone: At one end the junction does not follow the germline gene, possibly because of a read error. V is TRBV4-3 and J is TRBJ2-3; D is uncertain. CDR3 length: 14 residues. Germline CDR1 and CDR2: LGHNA and YSLEER. For the CDR3, the DNA is TGCGCCAGCAGGCAAGACCGCTGGCCAGATACGCAGTATTTT. This gives the protein CASRQDRWPDTQYF.

The genes are TRBV27 and TRBJ2-5, with D possibly TRBD2 on 5 matching bases. From germline, CDR1 is MNHEY and CDR2 SMNVEV (reference sequence). V was cut by 6 bases and J by 3 bases, with 14 bases left in between. There are 14 residues in the CDR3. As DNA, the CDR3 is TGTGCCAGCAGGCCTGACTACGCAAAAGAGACCCAGTACTTC. Protein sequence: CASRPDYAKETQYF.

The chain has TRBV20-1 and TRBJ1-1; unclear D gene. The CDR3 covers 10 residues. From germline, CDR1 is DFQATT and CDR2 SNEGSKA (reference sequence). The V gene lost 1 base and the J gene lost 5 bases, with 2 bases spanning the gap. CDR3 sequence (DNA): TGCAGTGCTAGAGCAACTGAAGCTTTCTTT. Amino acid sequence: CSARATEAFF.

This chain uses TRBV5-6 with TRBJ2-7; 11 bases are shared with TRBD1. Unmatched junction bases numbered 8, after V lost 7 bases and J lost 5 bases. CDR1 and CDR2 (germline): SGHDT, YYEEEE. The length of the CDR3 is 14 residues. CDR3 amino acids: CASSEGTGGNEQYF. Here the CDR3 DNA reads TGTGCCAGCTCGGAAGGGACAGGGGGGAACGAGCAGTACTTC.

The J gene is TRBJ2-7, the V gene TRBV19; D may be TRBD2 (5 bases). The CDR3 covers 14 residues. V was pared by 9 bases and J by 2 bases, with 17 bases between. Per germline, CDR1 LNHDA and CDR2 SQIVND (reference sequence). The DNA for the CDR3 is TGTGCCAGCCCCGAGGGTAGCGCCGCCTACGAGCAGTACTTC. Encoded protein: CASPEGSAAYEQYF.

The gene calls are TRBV7-6 and TRBJ2-7; 7 nucleotides agree with TRBD1. The CDR3 is made up of 14 amino acids. V lost 1 base to trimming and J lost 2 bases; unmatched junction nucleotides: 2. In germline, CDR1 is SGHVS, CDR2 FNYEAQ. CDR3 residues: CASSLERGPYEQYF. DNA for the CDR3: TGTGCCAGCAGCTTAGAAAGGGGGCCCTACGAGCAGTACTTC.

The chain has TRBV14 and TRBJ1-2, with TRBD1 identical over 8 bases. The CDR3 totals 15 residues. CDR1 is SGHDN and CDR2 is FVKESK in the germline V gene. After removal of 0 bases from V and 8 bases from J, the junction contained 8 bases not matched to a gene. CDR3 DNA sequence: TGTGCCAGCAGCCAAGATAGCCAGGGGGCACGGGGCTACACCTTC. It codes for CASSQDSQGARGYTF.

Written as DNA, the CDR3 is TGTGCCAGCAGCGTCAGGACAGGGCGATCACCCCTCCACTTT. This codes for CASSVRTGRSPLHF. V usage is TRBV9 and J usage is TRBJ1-6, with 8 bases matching TRBD1. Germline V gene sequence: CDR1 SGDLS, CDR2 YYNGEE. The CDR3 totals 14 residues. The V segment lost 2 bases and the J segment 10 bases; nucleotides outside the gene matches: 5.

CDR3: CSVADGVRYTF. For the CDR3, the DNA is TGCAGCGTTGCCGACGGGGTTAGATACACCTTC. The J gene is TRBJ1-2, the V gene TRBV29-1; no definite D call. The CDR3 spans 11 residues. V shed 4 bases and J shed 11 bases, with 14 bases lying between them. Germline CDR1 SQVTM, CDR2 ANQGSEA.

V is TRBV15 and J is TRBJ2-2, with D perhaps TRBD2 (5 bases). V lost 8 bases, J lost 5 bases, and 24 bases lay in between. The CDR3 length is 17 residues. In germline, CDR1 is LNHNV, CDR2 YYDKDF (reference sequence). DNA of the CDR3: TGTGCCACCGGGGTCAGCGGTCCTTCGAGAGAAACCGGGGAGCTGTTTTTT. Translation: CATGVSGPSRETGELFF.

CDR3 loop: CASMPEALTRGGKLFF. The CDR3 nucleotides are TGTGCCAGCATGCCCGAGGCCCTTACACGCGGAGGAAAACTGTTTTTT. This chain connects TRBV6-4 to TRBJ1-4; D is unresolved. CDR1 is MRHNA, CDR2 SNTAGT, per germline. V dropped 7 bases and J dropped 10 bases, with 25 bases sitting between them. The CDR3 runs 16 residues.

CDR3 amino acids: CASGREGATGFPGELFF. The CDR3 bases are TGTGCTAGTGGGAGAGAGGGCGCGACAGGGTTTCCCGGGGAGCTGTTTTTT. This chain links TRBV12-5 with TRBJ2-2; 7 positions agree with TRBD1. The CDR3 spans 17 residues. Germline values: CDR1 LGHNT, CDR2 FRNRAP. The J segment lost 6 bases and the V segment lost 6 bases, leaving 16 bases of the junction unmatched.

The chain has TRBV5-4 and TRBJ2-7; the match to TRBD2 covers 8 bases. Germline trimming cut 0 bases from V and 2 bases from J; bases unmatched to any gene: 4. Looked up from germline, CDR1 is SGHNT and CDR2 is YYREEE (reference sequence). This CDR3 region has 15 residues. CDR3 sequence (DNA): TGTGCCAGCAGCTTGGATCCAGCGGGGGCCTACGAGCAGTACTTC. The encoded protein is CASSLDPAGAYEQYF.